Below are 26 T cell receptor beta chains sequenced from a single sample in a study of OX40 agonist ivuxolimab in advanced cancers. The protocol was immunoSEQ multiplex PCR, while the TCRdb copy is restricted to in-frame clones and leaves out a portion. The profile shows fewer than 70,000 clones, roughly 84% of them singletons. Material: CD4+ or CD8+ T cells sorted from blood, obtained in a trial of the OX40 agonist ivuxolimab. These receptors all come from an adult with an advanced solid tumor such as melanoma, head and neck, liver or kidney cancer.

This chain links TRBV19 with TRBJ1-5; 7 nucleotides match TRBD1. The V gene's germline CDR1 is LNHDA and CDR2 SQIVND (reference sequence). The CDR3 is 14 amino acids. Germline trimming cut 7 bases from V and 4 bases from J; bases unmatched to any gene: 7. CDR3 DNA: TGTGCCAGTACAAGGACACAGGGGAATCAGCCCCAGCATTTT. Translated: CASTRTQGNQPQHF.

The rearrangement links TRBV5-4 to TRBJ2-5; 9 bases agree with TRBD2. CDR3 length equals 17 residues. The trim removed 0 bases at V and 2 bases at J, leaving 8 bases unmatched. The V gene's germline CDR1 is SGHNT and CDR2 YYREEE (reference sequence). CDR3 coding DNA: TGTGCCAGCAGCTTGGATCTGCGCGGGGGGGTTCAAGAGACCCAGTACTTC. It yields the protein CASSLDLRGGVQETQYF. Based on the CDR3 plus reference TRBV5-4 and TRBJ2-5, the full variable domain is ETGVTQSPTHLIKTRGQQVTLRCSSQSGHNTVSWYQQALGQGPQFIFQYYREEENGRGNFPPRFSGLQFPNYSSELNVNALELDDSALYLCASSLDLRGGVQETQYFGPGTRLLVL.

The genes are TRBV28 and TRBJ1-2, with no clear D. Germline values: CDR1 MDHEN, CDR2 SYDVKM. The CDR3 totals 12 residues. Trimming removed 4 bases from V and 2 bases from J, with 5 bases in between. The CDR3 is CASSSSNYGYTF. The DNA for the CDR3 is TGTGCCAGCAGTTCCAGCAACTATGGCTACACCTTC.

With regard to this clone: Relative to the germline gene, one junction end is altered; a read error may explain this. This chain uses TRBV7-7 with TRBJ2-3; 8 bases match TRBD1. From germline, CDR1 is SSHAT and CDR2 FNYEAQ (reference sequence). The CDR3 consists of 17 residues. The DNA of the CDR3 is TGTGCTAGCAGCTTAGGAGGGACAGGACCCCGCACAGATACGCAGTATTTT. Its translation: CASSLGGTGPRTDTQYF.

Concerning this clone: The sample contains more than one DNA sequence encoding this CDR3. The gene calls are TRBV6-5 and TRBJ2-3, with 9 bases identical to TRBD2. V dropped 6 bases and J dropped 4; count of bases not matched to a gene: 8. Germline V gives CDR1 MNHEY, CDR2 SVGAGI. The CDR3 spans 15 residues. CDR3 nucleotides: TGTGCCAGCAGATCGGGGGGCGGGGGGGCAGATACGCAGTATTTT. Amino acid sequence: CASRSGGGGADTQYF.

The J gene is TRBJ1-1, the V gene TRBV5-4, with D possibly TRBD1 on 5 matching bases. Germline V gene lookup returns CDR1 SGHNT and CDR2 YYREEE (reference sequence). Between the trimmed V and J ends, which lost 3 bases and 3 bases, there was a span of 12 bases. The CDR3 has 14 amino acids. CDR3 protein: CASSWPGDHTEAFF. The CDR3 DNA reads as TGTGCCAGCAGCTGGCCGGGGGATCACACTGAAGCTTTCTTT.

CDR3 residues: CASRRGDQEFYEQYF. CDR3 in DNA: TGCGCCAGCAGGCGGGGGGACCAGGAATTTTACGAGCAGTACTTC. The gene calls are TRBV5-1 and TRBJ2-7; TRBD2 agrees at 8 bases. Trimming took 5 bases from V and 4 from J; bases not matched to a gene: 11. The germline V gene encodes CDR1 SGHRS and CDR2 YFSETQ. This CDR3 region has 15 residues.

Only one count was recorded for this clone. The chain employs TRBV9 and TRBJ2-5; 9 bases agree with TRBD2. Germline V lookup: CDR1 SGDLS, CDR2 YYNGEE. With 0 bases clipped from V and 6 bases from J, the junction kept 9 bases outside the gene matches. The length of the CDR3 is 16 residues. The CDR3 DNA is TGTGCCAGCAGCGTAGGCGCGGGGGGGGATGTAAAGACCCAGTACTTC. It translates to CASSVGAGGDVKTQYF.

This clone was detected once. CDR3 coding DNA: TGTGCCAGTAGTAAGGGGGTGACAGGGAGAAACACTGAAGCTTTCTTT. Residues: CASSKGVTGRNTEAFF. J is TRBJ1-1 and V is TRBV19, with 7 nucleotides matching TRBD1. Trimming at V came to 4 bases and at J to 2 bases, leaving 10 bases not matched to a gene. The CDR3 contains 16 residues. Germline V gene sequence: CDR1 LNHDA, CDR2 SQIVND (reference sequence). The full variable domain, with the rest looked up from reference TRBV19 and TRBJ1-1, is DGGITQSPKYLFRKEGQNVTLSCEQNLNHDAMYWYRQDPGQGLRLIYYSQIVNDFQKGDIAEGYSVSREKKESFPLTVTSAQKNPTAFYLCASSKGVTGRNTEAFFGQGTRLTVV.

This chain uses TRBV19 with TRBJ1-2; D uncertain. Germline CDR1 LNHDA, CDR2 SQIVND (reference sequence). CDR3 size: 11 residues. The V gene lost 0 bases and the J gene lost 6 bases, with 2 bases spanning the gap. For the CDR3, the DNA is TGTGCCAGTAGTATAGATAATGGCTACACCTTC. Amino acid sequence: CASSIDNGYTF.

This clone was picked up a small number of times. The V gene is TRBV6-5, the J gene TRBJ2-5, with D tentatively TRBD1 (5 bases). This CDR3 has 12 amino acids. Germline CDR1 reads MNHEY; CDR2 reads SVGAGI. V was trimmed by 6 bases and J by 7 bases, leaving 12 bases between them. CDR3 bases: TGTGCCAGCAGCCTAGGGGTTGGGACCCAGTACTTC. Its protein is CASSLGVGTQYF.

The genes are TRBV28 and TRBJ2-7; 8 bases map to TRBD1. CDR1 is MDHEN and CDR2 is SYDVKM in the germline V gene. Trimming at V came to 3 bases and at J to 6 bases, leaving 7 bases not matched to a gene. The CDR3 loop spans 14 amino acids. The CDR3 DNA sequence: TGTGCCAGCAGTTTGATGGGGACAGGAGGCGAGCAGTACTTC. Protein: CASSLMGTGGEQYF.

This clone was counted between two and nine times. The chain couples TRBV19 to TRBJ1-2; 7 positions match TRBD1. CDR3 size: 13 residues. CDR1 is LNHDA and CDR2 is SQIVND in the germline V gene (reference sequence). Trimming removed 5 bases from V and 2 bases from J; junction bases left unmatched: 2. The chain's CDR3 is CASSLGQNYGYTF. DNA of the CDR3: TGTGCCAGTAGTCTGGGACAGAACTATGGCTACACCTTC.

The V call is TRBV5-1, the J call TRBJ2-1; 10 nucleotides line up with TRBD2. Per germline, CDR1 SGHRS and CDR2 YFSETQ. CDR3 length: 18 residues. Trimming cost V 0 bases and J 7 bases; bases outside gene matches: 13. The CDR3 region has the DNA TGCGCCAGCAGCTTGGCCCCTCCTAGCGGGGGTTGGGGGAATGAGCAGTTCTTC. Translating it yields CASSLAPPSGGWGNEQFF.

The rearrangement uses TRBV5-1 and TRBJ1-1; D gene uncertain. There are 13 residues in the CDR3. CDR1 SGHRS and CDR2 YFSETQ come from the germline V gene. V lost 0 bases, J lost 0 bases, and 3 bases lay in between. CDR3 coding DNA: TGCGCCAGCAGCTTGGAGGTGAACACTGAAGCTTTCTTT. This encodes CASSLEVNTEAFF.

This clone is a singleton in its sample. J is TRBJ1-6 and V is TRBV2; D ambiguous. Germline V gene sequence: CDR1 SNHLY, CDR2 FYNNEI. V was pared by 2 bases and J by 9 bases, with 17 bases between. CDR3 length equals 16 residues. CDR3 in amino acids: CASSENPQQTGSPLHF. The CDR3 DNA reads as TGTGCCAGCAGTGAAAACCCCCAGCAGACGGGTTCACCCCTCCACTTT. Full variable domain (rest looked up from reference TRBV2 and TRBJ1-6): EPEVTQTPSHQVTQMGQEVILRCVPISNHLYFYWYRQILGQKVEFLVSFYNNEISEKSEIFDDQFSVERPDGSNFTLKIRSTKLEDSAMYFCASSENPQQTGSPLHFGNGTRLTVT.

The rearrangement joins TRBV6-5 to TRBJ2-1, with TRBD1 matching 8 bases. The J segment lost 4 bases and the V segment lost 5 bases, leaving 7 bases of the junction unmatched. The CDR3 spans 15 residues. Germline V lookup: CDR1 MNHEY, CDR2 SVGAGI. The CDR3 region is CASSTGQAGYNEQFF. The CDR3 DNA follows: TGTGCCAGCAGTACGGGACAGGCGGGGTACAATGAGCAGTTCTTC.

This clone is a singleton in its sample. The chain recombines TRBV11-2 with TRBJ1-2; TRBD1 agrees at 7 bases. The CDR3 length is 13 residues. Per the germline V gene, CDR1 is SGHAT and CDR2 is FQNNGV. V trimming: 5 bases; J trimming: 3 bases; junction bases outside the gene matches: 3. CDR3 nucleotides: TGTGCCAGCAGCAGAGACAGGGACTATGGCTACACCTTC. Its translation is CASSRDRDYGYTF.

This clone was seen a single time. Here the CDR3 reads CASSLGQTGEAFF. CDR3 coding DNA: TGTGCCAGCAGTTTGGGGCAGACCGGTGAAGCTTTCTTT. The chain carries TRBV28 and TRBJ1-1; weak D call: TRBD1 (5 bases). Germline CDR1 reads MDHEN; CDR2 reads SYDVKM. CDR3 length: 13 amino acids. Trimming left V 3 bases short and J 7 bases short, with 12 bases between.

In the case of this clone: The same CDR3 arises from other DNA sequences in this sample as well. The chain uses TRBV29-1 and TRBJ2-2; a weak D match, TRBD1 (6 bases). Deletions cut 3 bases from V and 1 base from J, with 6 bases between. The CDR3 length is 13 residues. CDR1 is SQVTM, CDR2 ANQGSEA, per germline. DNA for the CDR3: TGCAGCGTTGACAGGGGGAACACCGGGGAGCTGTTTTTT. Amino acids: CSVDRGNTGELFF.

The chain combines TRBV19 with TRBJ2-7, with 10 bases matching TRBD1. This CDR3 has 15 residues. Germline CDR1 and CDR2: LNHDA and SQIVND (reference sequence). Trimming at V came to 5 bases and at J to 2 bases, leaving 6 bases not matched to a gene. Written as DNA, the CDR3 is TGTGCCAGTAGTCAACCGGGACAGGGGACCTACGAGCAGTACTTC. Its translation: CASSQPGQGTYEQYF. The full variable domain, completed using reference TRBV19 and TRBJ2-7, is DGGITQSPKYLFRKEGQNVTLSCEQNLNHDAMYWYRQDPGQGLRLIYYSQIVNDFQKGDIAEGYSVSREKKESFPLTVTSAQKNPTAFYLCASSQPGQGTYEQYFGPGTRLTVT.

The rearrangement links TRBV5-5 to TRBJ1-1; weak D call: TRBD1 (5 bases). The CDR3 is made up of 16 amino acids. The V gene's germline CDR1 is SGHKS and CDR2 YYEKEE (reference sequence). Trimming left V 2 bases short and J 1 base short, with 15 bases between. CDR3 region: CASSFVRGYPNTEAFF. For the CDR3, the DNA is TGTGCCAGCAGCTTTGTAAGGGGCTATCCGAACACTGAAGCTTTCTTT.

The rearrangement joins TRBV5-1 to TRBJ2-1; TRBD1 matches 7 bases. V lost 2 bases to trimming and J lost 0 bases; unmatched junction nucleotides: 8. The CDR3 is 17 amino acids. Germline-derived CDR1 and CDR2 are SGHRS and YFSETQ. Here the CDR3 reads CASSFFIQGSSYNEQFF. The CDR3 DNA sequence: TGCGCCAGCAGCTTCTTTATACAGGGGAGCTCCTACAATGAGCAGTTCTTC.

The V and J genes are TRBV19 and TRBJ1-2; possibly TRBD1 for D (6 bases). Trimming took off 4 bases at V and 4 bases at J, with 10 bases between the two ends. Germline V gives CDR1 LNHDA, CDR2 SQIVND (reference sequence). This CDR3 comprises 13 residues. The CDR3 region has the DNA TGTGCCAGTAGTACACAGGGTGGCTATGGCTACACCTTC. This gives the protein CASSTQGGYGYTF.

This clone was recorded only once. The chain uses TRBV19 and TRBJ1-2; 8 positions agree with TRBD1. The germline gives CDR1 LNHDA, CDR2 SQIVND (reference sequence). The length of the CDR3 is 14 residues. V was clipped by 7 bases and J by 5 bases; unmatched bases: 9. The CDR3 region is CASIPQGAGYGYTF. The CDR3 region has the DNA TGTGCCAGTATCCCCCAGGGGGCTGGGTATGGCTACACCTTC.

This clone was detected a few times. This chain joins TRBV6-1 and TRBJ2-6, with D unclear. This CDR3 comprises 15 residues. Germline V gene lookup returns CDR1 MNHNS and CDR2 SASEGT. V shed 6 bases and J shed 4 bases, with 13 bases lying between them. CDR3 region: CASSLWAAGANVLTF. The CDR3 DNA reads as TGTGCCAGCAGCCTCTGGGCCGCGGGGGCCAACGTCCTGACTTTC.